A selection of T cell receptor beta chains follows, all from one sample in a study of regulatory T cells in long-lasting Graves disease. TCRdb analysed the multiplex PCR reads with MiXCR anew, one entry per CDR3 protein. The repertoire holds 350,000 to 500,000 distinct CDR3 sequences, with approximately 14% as singletons. In addition, the sample was reused for a study of T cells in Graves' hyperthyroidism and ophthalmopathy.

The sequences come from peripheral blood mononuclear cells (PBMCs), collected at new diagnosis, from a patient treated with antithyroid drugs. Receptors originate from a woman aged 50 to 65 with Graves disease. CDR3s include the opening cysteine and the closing phenylalanine or tryptophan. The order of the fields is V gene, J gene, D gene, clone size, CDR3 protein, CDR3 DNA. D genes are given only for firm matches. Where a row states a size, it is once, few, many or the class of an expanded clone; other rows omit it.

>TRBV9|TRBJ2-7|TRBD1|few
CASSGGTGETYEQYF
TGTGCCAGCAGCGGTGGGACAGGCGAAACCTACGAGCAGTACTTC
>TRBV6-1|TRBJ2-7|TRBD2|.
CASSLVSGRRSYEQYF
TGTGCCAGCAGCTTAGTGAGCGGGAGGAGGTCCTACGAGCAGTACTTC
>TRBV9|TRBJ2-7|.|many
CASSVDPGIYEQYF
TGTGCCAGCAGCGTAGATCCAGGGATATACGAGCAGTACTTC
>TRBV11-2|TRBJ2-1|TRBD2|many
CASSLSLHGGNEQFF
TGTGCCAGCAGCTTATCTCTCCACGGGGGGAATGAGCAGTTCTTC
>TRBV28|TRBJ2-7|.|many
CASSPGASPPGYF
TGTGCCAGCAGCCCCGGAGCGAGCCCACCGGGCTACTTC
>TRBV30|TRBJ1-5|.|many
CAWSQDRLSNQPQHF
TGTGCCTGGAGTCAGGACAGACTTAGCAATCAGCCCCAGCATTTT
>TRBV25-1|TRBJ2-1|.|.
CASSELEMSPSYNEQFF
TGTGCCAGCAGTGAGTTAGAGATGAGCCCCTCCTACAATGAGCAGTTCTTC
>TRBV3-1|TRBJ1-1|.|many
CASSGGREAFF
TGTGCCAGCAGCGGGGGGAGAGAAGCTTTCTTT
>TRBV6-5|TRBJ1-6|.|many
CASSYSNAPSPLHF
TGTGCCAGCAGTTACTCGAATGCCCCTTCACCCCTCCACTTT
>TRBV28|TRBJ1-5|TRBD1|many
CASSFPDRVRDQPQHF
TGTGCCAGCAGTTTTCCTGACAGGGTGAGGGATCAGCCCCAGCATTTT